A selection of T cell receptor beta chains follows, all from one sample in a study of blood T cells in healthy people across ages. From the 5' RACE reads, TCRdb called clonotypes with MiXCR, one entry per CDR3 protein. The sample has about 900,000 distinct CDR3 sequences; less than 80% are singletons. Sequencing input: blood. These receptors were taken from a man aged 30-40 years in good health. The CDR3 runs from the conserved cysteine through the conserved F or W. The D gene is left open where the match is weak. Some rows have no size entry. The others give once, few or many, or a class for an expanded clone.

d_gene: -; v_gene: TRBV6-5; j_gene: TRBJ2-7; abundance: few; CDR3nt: TGTGCCAGCAGTGAAGACGGCCTCTCCTACGAGCAGTACTTC; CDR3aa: CASSEDGLSYEQYF
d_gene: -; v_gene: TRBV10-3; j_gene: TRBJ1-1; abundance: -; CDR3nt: TGTGCCATCACCCCGGGACGGATGAACACTGAAGCTTTCTTT; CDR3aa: CAITPGRMNTEAFF
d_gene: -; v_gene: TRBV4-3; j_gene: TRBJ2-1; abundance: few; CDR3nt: TGCGCCAGCAGCCAAATGGGCTTGAACTACAATGAGCAGTTCTTC; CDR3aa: CASSQMGLNYNEQFF
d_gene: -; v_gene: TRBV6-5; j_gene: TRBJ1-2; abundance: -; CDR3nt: TGTGCCAGCAGTTATATGGGTATGGGGGCCGATGGCTACACCTTC; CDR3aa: CASSYMGMGADGYTF
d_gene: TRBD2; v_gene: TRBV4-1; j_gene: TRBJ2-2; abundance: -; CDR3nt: TGCGCCAGCAGCCAAATGGATTGGGGGGGGGGCACCGGGGAGCTGTTTTTT; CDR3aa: CASSQMDWGGGTGELFF
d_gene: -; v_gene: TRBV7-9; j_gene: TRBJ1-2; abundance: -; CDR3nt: TGTGCCAGCAGCTTAGTCCAGGGGAATGGCTACACCTTC; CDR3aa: CASSLVQGNGYTF
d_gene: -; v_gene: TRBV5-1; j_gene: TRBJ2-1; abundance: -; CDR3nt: TGCGCCAGCTCTTACTGGGGGTCCTACAATGAGCAGTTCTTC; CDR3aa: CASSYWGSYNEQFF
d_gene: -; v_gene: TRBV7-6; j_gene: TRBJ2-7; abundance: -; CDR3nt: TGTGCCAGCAGTCAAGCGTGGTCCTACGAGCAGTACTTC; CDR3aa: CASSQAWSYEQYF
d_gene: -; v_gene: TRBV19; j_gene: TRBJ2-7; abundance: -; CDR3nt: TGTGCCAGTAGTAGAGGGTCGGGCTACGAGCAGTACTTC; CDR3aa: CASSRGSGYEQYF
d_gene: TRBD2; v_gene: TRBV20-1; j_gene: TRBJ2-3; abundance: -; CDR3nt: TGCAGTGCTAGGGATGGGCTAGCGGGGGATACGCAGTATTTT; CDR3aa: CSARDGLAGDTQYF
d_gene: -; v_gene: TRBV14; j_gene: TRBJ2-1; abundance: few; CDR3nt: TGTGCCAGCAGCCCCCAGACTCGTGAGCAGTTCTTC; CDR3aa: CASSPQTREQFF
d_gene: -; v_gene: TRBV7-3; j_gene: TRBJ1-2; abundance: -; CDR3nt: TGTGCCAGCAGCTTGTTAGGGGGGCATAAAGATGGCTACACCTTC; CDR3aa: CASSLLGGHKDGYTF
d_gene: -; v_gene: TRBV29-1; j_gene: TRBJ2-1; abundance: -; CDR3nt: TGCAGCGTTGAAGCCCCTTACAATGAGCAGTTCTTC; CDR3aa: CSVEAPYNEQFF
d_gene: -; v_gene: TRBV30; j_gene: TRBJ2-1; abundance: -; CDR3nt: TGTGCCTGGAGGGGAACGGGGTACAATGAGCAGTTCTTC; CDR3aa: CAWRGTGYNEQFF
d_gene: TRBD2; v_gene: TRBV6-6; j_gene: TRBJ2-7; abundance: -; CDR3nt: TGTGCCAGCAAGCGGGGCCTAACCTACGAGCAGTACTTC; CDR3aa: CASKRGLTYEQYF
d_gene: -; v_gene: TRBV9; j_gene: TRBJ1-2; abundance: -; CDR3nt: TGTGCCAGCAGCCCGCGACCGGACAGCGGCCGAGGCTACACCTTC; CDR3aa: CASSPRPDSGRGYTF
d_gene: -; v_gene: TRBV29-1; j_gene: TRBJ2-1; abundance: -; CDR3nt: TGCAGTTCGTCGGGGAATGAGCAGTTCTTC; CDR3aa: CSSSGNEQFF
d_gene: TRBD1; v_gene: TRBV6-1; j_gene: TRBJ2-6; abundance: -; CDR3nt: TGTGCCAGCAGGGAGCGATACGACGGACAGGGGTTCGCTGGGGCCAACGTCCTGACTTTC; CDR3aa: CASRERYDGQGFAGANVLTF